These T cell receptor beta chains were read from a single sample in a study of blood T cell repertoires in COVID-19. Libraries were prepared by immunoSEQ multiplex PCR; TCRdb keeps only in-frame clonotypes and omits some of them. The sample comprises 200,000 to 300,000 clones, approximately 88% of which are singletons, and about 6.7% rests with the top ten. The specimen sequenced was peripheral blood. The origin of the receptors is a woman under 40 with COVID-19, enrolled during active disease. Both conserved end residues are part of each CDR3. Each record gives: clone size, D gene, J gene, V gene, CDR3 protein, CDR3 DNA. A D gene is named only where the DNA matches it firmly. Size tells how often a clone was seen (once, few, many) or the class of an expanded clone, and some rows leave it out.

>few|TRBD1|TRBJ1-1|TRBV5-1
CASSDRQGANTEAFF
TGCGCCAGCAGCGACAGACAGGGGGCAAACACTGAAGCTTTCTTT
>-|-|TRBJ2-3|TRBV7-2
CASSPPPGSDTQYF
TGTGCCAGCAGCCCCCCCCCGGGGTCAGATACGCAGTATTTT
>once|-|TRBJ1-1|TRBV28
CASGRGSVNTEAFF
TGTGCCAGCGGCAGGGGTTCGGTGAACACTGAAGCTTTCTTT
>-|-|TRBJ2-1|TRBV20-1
CSARQYNEQFF
TGCAGTGCTCGACAGTACAATGAGCAGTTCTTC
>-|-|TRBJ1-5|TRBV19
CASSIDQGYEGQPQHF
TGTGCCAGTAGTATAGATCAGGGGTACGAGGGTCAGCCCCAGCATTTT
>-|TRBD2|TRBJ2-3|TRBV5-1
CASSFISGGSTDTQYF
TGCGCCAGCAGCTTCATTTCGGGGGGGAGCACAGATACGCAGTATTTT
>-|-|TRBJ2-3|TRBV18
CASSPAARLSTDTQYF
TGTGCCAGCTCACCGGCGGCAAGACTTAGCACAGATACGCAGTATTTT
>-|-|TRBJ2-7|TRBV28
CASSPLVGGYEQYF
TGTGCCAGCAGTCCACTCGTCGGGGGCTACGAGCAGTACTTC
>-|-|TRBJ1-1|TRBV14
CASSQNLVAGAFF
TGTGCCAGCAGCCAAAATCTAGTGGCGGGCGCTTTCTTT
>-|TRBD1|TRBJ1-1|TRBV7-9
CASRSPTGGGEAFF
TGTGCCAGCAGGTCTCCCACAGGGGGAGGTGAAGCTTTCTTT
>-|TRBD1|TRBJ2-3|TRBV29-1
CSVESRQGRHFTQYF
TGCAGCGTTGAATCCCGACAGGGAAGGCATTTTACGCAGTATTTT
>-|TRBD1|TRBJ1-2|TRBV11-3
CASSRAGRDSNYGYTF
TGTGCCAGCAGCCGCGCCGGACGGGACAGCAACTATGGCTACACCTTC
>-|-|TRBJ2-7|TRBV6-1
CASSEITGSSYEQYF
TGTGCCAGCAGTGAAATCACCGGTAGCTCCTACGAGCAGTACTTC
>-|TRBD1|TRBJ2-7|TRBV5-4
CASSRQGAYEQYF
TGTGCCAGCAGCCGACAGGGGGCCTACGAGCAGTACTTC
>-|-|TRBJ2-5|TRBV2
CASDQGPSRETQYF
TGTGCCAGCGATCAGGGGCCTTCCAGAGAGACCCAGTACTTC
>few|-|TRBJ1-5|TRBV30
CAWSGGSNQPQHF
TGTGCCTGGAGCGGCGGGAGCAATCAGCCCCAGCATTTT
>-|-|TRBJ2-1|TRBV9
CASSVYFGYNEQFF
TGTGCCAGCAGCGTATATTTCGGGTACAATGAGCAGTTCTTC
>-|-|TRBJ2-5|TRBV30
CAWSALAGAQETQYF
TGTGCCTGGAGCGCACTCGCGGGGGCCCAAGAGACCCAGTACTTC
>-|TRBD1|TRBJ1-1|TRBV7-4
CASRRTGGRWTTEAFF
TGTGCCAGCAGAAGGACAGGGGGTAGATGGACCACTGAAGCTTTCTTT
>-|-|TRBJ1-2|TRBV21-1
CASSTPAANYGYTF
TGTGCCAGCAGCACCCCGGCGGCCAACTATGGCTACACCTTC
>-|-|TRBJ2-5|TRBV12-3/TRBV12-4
CASSPLYQETQYF
TGTGCCAGCAGTCCGTTGTACCAAGAGACCCAGTACTTC
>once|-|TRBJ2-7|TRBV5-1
CASSPGHLNSYEQYF
TGCGCCAGCAGCCCCGGACACCTTAACTCCTACGAGCAGTACTTC
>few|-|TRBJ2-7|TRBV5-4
CASSSPFNFLSGTYEQYF
TGTGCCAGCAGCTCGCCTTTCAATTTTTTGTCAGGGACCTACGAGCAGTACTTC
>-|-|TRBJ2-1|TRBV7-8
CASSLRLVNEKQFF
TGTGCCAGCAGCCTTCGACTCGTAAATGAGAAGCAGTTCTTC
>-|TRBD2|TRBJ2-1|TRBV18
CASSPRGLAGVNHEQFF
TGTGCCAGCTCACCCCGCGGTTTAGCGGGAGTGAATCATGAGCAGTTCTTC
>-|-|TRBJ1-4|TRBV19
CASSIAGRTNEKLFF
TGTGCCAGTAGTATCGCGGGCAGGACTAATGAAAAACTGTTTTTT
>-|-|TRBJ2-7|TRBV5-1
CASSLSSPSLYEQYF
TGCGCCAGCAGCTTGAGCTCGCCTAGCCTTTACGAGCAGTACTTC
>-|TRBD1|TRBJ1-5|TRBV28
CASSPGGVYSNQPQHF
TGTGCCAGCAGTCCAGGGGGCGTATATAGCAATCAGCCCCAGCATTTT
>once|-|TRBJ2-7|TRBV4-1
CASSQDEGTYEQYF
TGCGCCAGCAGCCAAGACGAGGGAACCTACGAGCAGTACTTC
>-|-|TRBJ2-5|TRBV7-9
CASSHEGLGRETQYF
TGTGCCAGCAGCCACGAGGGACTGGGCCGGGAGACCCAGTACTTC
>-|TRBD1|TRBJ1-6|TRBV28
CASSLPTGLNSPLHF
TGTGCCAGCAGTTTACCGACAGGGTTAAATTCACCCCTCCACTTT
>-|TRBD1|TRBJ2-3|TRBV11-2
CASSLSGTGTDTQYF
TGTGCCAGCAGCTTATCGGGGACAGGGACAGATACGCAGTATTTT
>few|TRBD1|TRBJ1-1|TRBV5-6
CASSLRQGATEAFF
TGTGCCAGCAGCTTACGACAGGGGGCGACTGAAGCTTTCTTT
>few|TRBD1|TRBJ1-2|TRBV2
CASSEALGTGANIYGYTF
TGTGCCAGCAGTGAAGCGCTTGGGACAGGGGCGAACATCTATGGCTACACCTTC
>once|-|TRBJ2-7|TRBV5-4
CASSLAKGINEQYF
TGTGCCAGCAGCTTGGCGAAGGGGATCAACGAGCAGTACTTC
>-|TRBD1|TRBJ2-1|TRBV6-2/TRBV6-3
CASSYRDRQNEQFF
TGTGCCAGCAGTTATCGGGACAGGCAGAATGAGCAGTTCTTC
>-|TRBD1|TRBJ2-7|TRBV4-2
CASNQDSQGGSEQYF
TGTGCCAGCAACCAAGATTCACAGGGGGGAAGCGAGCAGTACTTC
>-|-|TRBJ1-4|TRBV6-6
CASRPVGALNEKLFF
TGTGCCAGCAGACCCGTTGGGGCCCTTAATGAAAAACTGTTTTTT
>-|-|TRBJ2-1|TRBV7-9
CASSLEVGGLRNEQFF
TGTGCCAGCAGCTTAGAAGTGGGGGGGCTTAGGAATGAGCAGTTCTTC
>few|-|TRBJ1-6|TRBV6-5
CASSYGGPLHF
TGTGCCAGCAGTTACGGAGGGCCCCTCCACTTT
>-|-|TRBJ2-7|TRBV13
CASSAEDKGRYEQYF
TGTGCCAGCAGCGCAGAGGACAAGGGCAGGTACGAGCAGTACTTC
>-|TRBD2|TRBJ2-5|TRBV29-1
CSVEDGTLAGEIQETQYF
TGCAGCGTTGAAGATGGAACCCTAGCGGGGGAGATCCAAGAGACCCAGTACTTC
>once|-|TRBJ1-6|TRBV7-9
CASSSVTGRHSPLHF
TGTGCCAGCAGCTCGGTGACAGGCAGACATTCACCCCTCCACTTT
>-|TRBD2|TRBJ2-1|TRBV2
CASSTSGGYNEQFF
TGTGCCAGCAGTACTAGCGGGGGGTACAATGAGCAGTTCTTC
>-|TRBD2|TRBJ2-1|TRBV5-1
CASSLSTSGGYQFF
TGCGCCAGCAGCTTGAGCACTAGCGGGGGTTATCAGTTCTTC
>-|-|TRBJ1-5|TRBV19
CASIPPARERQPQHF
TGTGCCAGTATTCCCCCGGCGAGGGAACGACAGCCCCAGCATTTT